The clone carrying this TCR beta chain was detected ten times or more. At one boundary the junction diverges from the germline segment, which might be a read error. The sample's time point: persistent/refractory GD, antithyroid drugs over 5 years with positive TRAb. Extracted RNA from PBMCs served as the source of the TCR library. The data originate from a study of regulatory T cells in long-lasting Graves disease. To make TCR beta libraries, researchers used iRepertoire HTBI primers and Arm-PCR of CDR3 regions. TCRdb processed the multiplex PCR reads anew with MiXCR; each CDR3 protein has one entry. The data show about 430,000 distinct CDR3 sequences, with around a fifth seen just once and 13% to 15% held by the top ten. Germline V gene lookup returns CDR1 ENHRY and CDR2 SYGVKD. The CDR3 is 14 amino acids.

This specimen consisted of peripheral blood mononuclear cells (PBMCs), obtained when the disease was refractory, from a patient treated with antithyroid drugs. This TCR derives from a female donor with Graves disease. V and J are TRBV10-3 and TRBJ1-1, with D uncertain. The DNA of the CDR3 is TGTGCCATTAGTGAGAGGGCGGGGAACACTGAAGCTTTCTTT. As protein: CAISERAGNTEAFF.